The rows below give T cell receptor beta chains drawn from one sample of a study of blood T cell repertoires in COVID-19. Clones were read by immunoSEQ multiplex PCR, and TCRdb kept only the in-frame ones, dropping some. The sample shows about 290,000 clones, roughly 91% of them seen only once. The sequenced sample was peripheral blood. These receptor sequences come from a middle-aged man with acute or convalescent COVID-19. CDR3s include the opening cysteine and the closing phenylalanine or tryptophan. Fields, in order: clone size, D gene, J gene, V gene, CDR3 DNA, CDR3 protein. D genes are given only for firm matches. The size entry is marked missing in some rows and otherwise reads once, few, many or a size class.

few	-	TRBJ2-2	TRBV18	TGTGCCAGCTCACCCTTGAACACCGGGGAGCTGTTTTTT	CASSPLNTGELFF
-	-	TRBJ2-3	TRBV3-1/TRBV3-2	TGTGCCAGCAGCCAGTACAGGGATACGCAGTATTTT	CASSQYRDTQYF
-	TRBD1	TRBJ2-7	TRBV10-1	TGCGCCAGGACGACAGGGACCTACGAGCAGTACTTC	CARTTGTYEQYF
-	-	TRBJ1-1	TRBV20-1	TGCAGTGCTAGCAGGGGTCCTGAAGCTTTCTTT	CSASRGPEAFF
-	-	TRBJ1-2	TRBV2	TGTGCCAGCAGTGGACAGGCCTATGGCTACACCTTC	CASSGQAYGYTF
-	TRBD1	TRBJ2-1	TRBV10-3	TGTGCCATCAGAGGAACAGGGGGCGCCTACAATGAGCAGTTCTTC	CAIRGTGGAYNEQFF
-	-	TRBJ2-7	TRBV10-1	TGCGCCAGCAGTGATCATCGGGGAAGGTACGAGCAGTACTTC	CASSDHRGRYEQYF
once	-	TRBJ1-6	TRBV10-3	TGTGCCATCAGTGAGACAGGCTATGGTTCACCCCTCCACTTT	CAISETGYGSPLHF
-	-	TRBJ2-1	TRBV7-8	TGTGCCAGCAGCTCGCTGACTTTGACCAACTCCTACAATGAGCAGTTCTTC	CASSSLTLTNSYNEQFF
-	-	TRBJ1-1	TRBV5-1	TGCGCCAGCAGCTTGGGTTGGACACTGAACACTGAAGCTTTCTTT	CASSLGWTLNTEAFF
-	-	TRBJ2-6	TRBV5-1	TGCGCCAGCTCCTCGGAAGGGGCTCGAGGGGCCAACGTCCTGACTTTC	CASSSEGARGANVLTF
-	-	TRBJ1-2	TRBV18	TGTGCCAGCTCACCATTCCTCGCGGGAGGCGCCGATAACTATGGCTACACCTTC	CASSPFLAGGADNYGYTF
-	TRBD1	TRBJ1-2	TRBV6-5	TGTGCCAGCACGTCCCGGGACAGGGTCGGGTATGGCTACACCTTC	CASTSRDRVGYGYTF
-	TRBD1	TRBJ1-2	TRBV6-5	TGTGCCAGCAGTCAGACAGGGTTCTATGGCTACACCTTC	CASSQTGFYGYTF
-	TRBD1	TRBJ1-5	TRBV7-2	TGTGCCAGCAGCGGAAGGACAGGGGGAGATCAGCCCCAGCATTTT	CASSGRTGGDQPQHF
-	-	TRBJ1-5	TRBV19	TGTGCCAGTAGTCTACGAGAGGGAGTTCAGCCCCAGCATTTT	CASSLREGVQPQHF
once	-	TRBJ1-1	TRBV6-5	TGTGCTAATCGTCTAGGTTGGAACACTGAAGCTTTCTTT	CANRLGWNTEAFF
-	-	TRBJ1-5	TRBV6-6	TGTGCCAGCAGTCGACAACATCATAGCAATCAGCCCCAGCATTTT	CASSRQHHSNQPQHF
-	-	TRBJ1-1	TRBV5-5	TGTGCCAGCAGCCTTCTAACAGGGTTGAGCACTGAAGCTTTCTTT	CASSLLTGLSTEAFF
once	TRBD1	TRBJ1-2	TRBV5-6	TGTGCCAGCAGCCGGACAGGGGGCGGATTCTATGGCTACACCTTC	CASSRTGGGFYGYTF
-	TRBD1	TRBJ1-1	TRBV6-2/TRBV6-3	TGTGCCAGCAGTTATCCGGGACAGCTCATGAACACTGAAGCTTTCTTT	CASSYPGQLMNTEAFF
-	-	TRBJ2-7	TRBV6-1	TGTGCCAGCAGTGATGGGGCGCAGAGCTCCTACGAGCAGTACTTC	CASSDGAQSSYEQYF
-	-	TRBJ2-1	TRBV24-1	TGTGCCACCAGTGATTCCCAGGGCAGCAACAATGAGCAGTTCTTC	CATSDSQGSNNEQFF
once	-	TRBJ2-7	TRBV18	TGTGCCAGCTCGTCCAACACGGGAAACGAGCAGTACTTC	CASSSNTGNEQYF
-	-	TRBJ1-1	TRBV25-1	TGTGCCAGCAGTGAATATGGCGGGAGGGGCGCGAACACTGAAGCTTTCTTT	CASSEYGGRGANTEAFF
once	-	TRBJ1-5	TRBV19	TGTGCCAGTAGTATACAGGTTAGGCAGCCCCAGCATTTT	CASSIQVRQPQHF
-	TRBD1	TRBJ1-6	TRBV27	TGTGCCAGCAGTTTAGGTTGGGACAGGAGTTCACCCCTCCACTTT	CASSLGWDRSSPLHF